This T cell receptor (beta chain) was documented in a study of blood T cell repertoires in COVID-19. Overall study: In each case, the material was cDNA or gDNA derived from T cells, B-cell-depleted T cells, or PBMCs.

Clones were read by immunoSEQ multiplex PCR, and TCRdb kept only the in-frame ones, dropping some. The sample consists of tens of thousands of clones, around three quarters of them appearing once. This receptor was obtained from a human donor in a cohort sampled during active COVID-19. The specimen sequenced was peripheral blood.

CDR3 nucleotides: TGTGCCTGGAGCTCCTTATGGGGGGATGATGAAAAACTGTTTTTT. Amino acid sequence: CAWSSLWGDDEKLFF. The V call is TRBV30, the J call TRBJ1-4, with D perhaps matching TRBD1 (5 bases). Germline V gene sequence: CDR1 GTSNPN, CDR2 SVGIG (reference sequence). The CDR3 covers 15 residues. V was trimmed by 3 bases and J by 6 bases, leaving 17 bases between them.